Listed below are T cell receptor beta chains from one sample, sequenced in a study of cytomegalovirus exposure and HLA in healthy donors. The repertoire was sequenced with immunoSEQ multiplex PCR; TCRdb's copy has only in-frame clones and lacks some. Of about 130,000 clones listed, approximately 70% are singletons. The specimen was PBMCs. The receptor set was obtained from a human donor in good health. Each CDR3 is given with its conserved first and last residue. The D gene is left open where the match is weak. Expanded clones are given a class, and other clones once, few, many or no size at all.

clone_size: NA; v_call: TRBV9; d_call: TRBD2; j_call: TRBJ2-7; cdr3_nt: TGTGCCAGCAGCTCGGGAGGCGGGGAGCAGTACTTC; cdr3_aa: CASSSGGGEQYF
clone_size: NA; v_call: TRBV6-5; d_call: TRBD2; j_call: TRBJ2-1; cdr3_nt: TGTGCCAGCACCACCGGGGGGGTTGAGCAGTTCTTC; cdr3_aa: CASTTGGVEQFF
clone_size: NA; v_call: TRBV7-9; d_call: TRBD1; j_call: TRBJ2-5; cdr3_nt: TGTGCCAGCAGCTTATTACAAACAGGGGAAGAGACCCAGTACTTC; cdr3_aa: CASSLLQTGEETQYF
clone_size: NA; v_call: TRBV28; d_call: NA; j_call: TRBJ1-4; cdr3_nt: TGTGCCAGCAGTTCCGCGGGGGAGGCAGATGAAAAACTGTTTTTT; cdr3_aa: CASSSAGEADEKLFF
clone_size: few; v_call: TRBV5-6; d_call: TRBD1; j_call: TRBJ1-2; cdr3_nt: TGTGCCAGCAGCTTGGCGCAGGGGGCAATTGTCTATGGCTACACCTTC; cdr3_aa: CASSLAQGAIVYGYTF
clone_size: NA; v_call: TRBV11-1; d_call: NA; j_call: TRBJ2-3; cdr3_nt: TGTGCCAGCAGCTTAGCGCGCTCCACAGATACGCAGTATTTT; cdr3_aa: CASSLARSTDTQYF
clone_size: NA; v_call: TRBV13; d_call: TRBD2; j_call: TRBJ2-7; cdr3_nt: TGTGCCAGCAGCTTGGGACTAGGGTCCGAGCAGTACTTC; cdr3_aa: CASSLGLGSEQYF
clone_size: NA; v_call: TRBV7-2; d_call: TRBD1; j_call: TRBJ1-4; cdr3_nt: TGTGCCAGCAGCTCCCGACAGGGCAGGAATGAAAAACTGTTTTTT; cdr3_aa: CASSSRQGRNEKLFF
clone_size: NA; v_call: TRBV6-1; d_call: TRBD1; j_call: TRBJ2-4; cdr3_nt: TGTGCCAGCAGCGGGACAGGGGTAGGCATTCAGTACTTC; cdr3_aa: CASSGTGVGIQYF
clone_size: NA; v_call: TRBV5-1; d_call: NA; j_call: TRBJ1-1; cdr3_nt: TGCGCCAGCAGCTTGGGGCACGCCCGATCCTACACTGAAGCTTTCTTT; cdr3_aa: CASSLGHARSYTEAFF
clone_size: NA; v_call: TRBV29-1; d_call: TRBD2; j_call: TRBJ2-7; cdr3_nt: TGCAGCGTGGGACTAGCGGGAGCCATCTACGAGCAGTACTTC; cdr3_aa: CSVGLAGAIYEQYF
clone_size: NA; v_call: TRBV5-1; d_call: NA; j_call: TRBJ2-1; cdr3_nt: TGCGCCAGCAGCGTCCCCCGAGATGAGCAGTTCTTC; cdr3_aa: CASSVPRDEQFF
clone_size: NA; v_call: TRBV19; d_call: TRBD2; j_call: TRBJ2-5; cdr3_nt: TGTGCCAGTAGCTCCACTAGCGGGAACCCCAAGGAGACCCAGTACTTC; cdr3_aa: CASSSTSGNPKETQYF
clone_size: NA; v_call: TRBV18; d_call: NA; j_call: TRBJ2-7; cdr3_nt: TGTGCCAGCTCACCACCCCTTCTAGCGTCCTACGAGCAGTACTTC; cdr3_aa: CASSPPLLASYEQYF
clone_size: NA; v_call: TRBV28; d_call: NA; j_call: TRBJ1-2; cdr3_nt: TGTGCCAGCAGCCGGGACACGAACTATGGCTACACCTTC; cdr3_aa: CASSRDTNYGYTF
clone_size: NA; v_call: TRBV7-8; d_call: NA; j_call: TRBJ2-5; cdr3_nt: TGTGCCAGCAGCTTAGCGAGTCAAGAGACCCAGTACTTC; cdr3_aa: CASSLASQETQYF
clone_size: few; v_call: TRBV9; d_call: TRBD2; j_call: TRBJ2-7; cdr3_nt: TGTGCCAGCAGCTCCGGGGGGGCTACCTACGAGCAGTACTTC; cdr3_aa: CASSSGGATYEQYF
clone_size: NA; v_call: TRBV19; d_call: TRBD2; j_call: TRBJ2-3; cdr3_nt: TGTGCCAGTAGTATTACTAGCGGGAGCAGCACAGATACGCAGTATTTT; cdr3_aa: CASSITSGSSTDTQYF
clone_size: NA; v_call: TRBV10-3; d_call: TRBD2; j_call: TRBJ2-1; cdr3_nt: TGTGCCATCGGTCGCGGTAGCGGGAGCTCCTACAATGAGCAGTTCTTC; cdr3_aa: CAIGRGSGSSYNEQFF
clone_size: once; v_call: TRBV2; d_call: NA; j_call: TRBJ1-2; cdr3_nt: TGTGTCAGCAGTCAAACTAAGACAGCCTATGGCTACACCTTC; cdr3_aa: CVSSQTKTAYGYTF
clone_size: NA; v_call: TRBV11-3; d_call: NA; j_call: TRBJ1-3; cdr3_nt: TGTGCCAGCAGCCCCCCGACAAGTTGGACCATATATTTT; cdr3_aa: CASSPPTSWTIYF
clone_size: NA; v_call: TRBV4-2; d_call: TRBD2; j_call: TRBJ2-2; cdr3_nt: TGTGCCAGCAGCCAAGGCCACAGCGGGGGCGGGGAGCTGTTTTTT; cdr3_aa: CASSQGHSGGGELFF
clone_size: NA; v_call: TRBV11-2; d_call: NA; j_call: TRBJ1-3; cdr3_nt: TGTGCCAGCAGCTTAGGTCAGGAACCCTCTGGAAACACCATATATTTT; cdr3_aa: CASSLGQEPSGNTIYF
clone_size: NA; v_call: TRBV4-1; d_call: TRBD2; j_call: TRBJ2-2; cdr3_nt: TGCGCCAGCAGCCCGACTAGCGGGAGGGCCCTCGGCGGGGAGCTGTTTTTT; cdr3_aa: CASSPTSGRALGGELFF
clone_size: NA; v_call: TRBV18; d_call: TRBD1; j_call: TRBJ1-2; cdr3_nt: TGTGCCAGCTCACCCGCGGACAGGGGGCGACTGGTAGGCTACACCTTC; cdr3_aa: CASSPADRGRLVGYTF
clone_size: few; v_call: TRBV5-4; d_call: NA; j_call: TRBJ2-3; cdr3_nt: TGTGCCAGCAGCTTCTCTCCTAGCACAGATACGCAGTATTTT; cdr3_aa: CASSFSPSTDTQYF
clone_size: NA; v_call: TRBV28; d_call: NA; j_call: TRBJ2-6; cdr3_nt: TGTGCCAGCAGTCCACCAGTCTCTGGGGCCAACGTCCTGACTTTC; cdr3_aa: CASSPPVSGANVLTF
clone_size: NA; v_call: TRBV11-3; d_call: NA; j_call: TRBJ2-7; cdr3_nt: TGTGCCAGCAGCTTAGATAGAGGGCTCGAGCAGTACTTC; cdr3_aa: CASSLDRGLEQYF
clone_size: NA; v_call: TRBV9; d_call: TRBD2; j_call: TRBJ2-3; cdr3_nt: TGTGCCAGCACCCCCAGCGGGGGGACAGATACGCAGTATTTT; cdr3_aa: CASTPSGGTDTQYF
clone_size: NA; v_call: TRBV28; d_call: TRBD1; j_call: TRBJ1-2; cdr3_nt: TGTGCCAGCAGTTTATTGGATCGACAGGGTGGCTACACCTTC; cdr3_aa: CASSLLDRQGGYTF
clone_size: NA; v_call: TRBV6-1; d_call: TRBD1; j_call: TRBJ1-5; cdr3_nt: TGTGCCAGCAGCCTGGACAGGGACAATCAGCCCCAGCATTTT; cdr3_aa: CASSLDRDNQPQHF
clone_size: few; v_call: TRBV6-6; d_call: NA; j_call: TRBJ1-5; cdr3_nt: TGTGCCAGCAGCCCCGGACAGACCTATAGCAATCAGCCCCAGCATTTT; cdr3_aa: CASSPGQTYSNQPQHF
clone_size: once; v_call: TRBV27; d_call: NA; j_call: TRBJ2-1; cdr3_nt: TGTGCCAGCAGTTCCGGGACTTTCAATGAGCAGTTCTTC; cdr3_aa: CASSSGTFNEQFF
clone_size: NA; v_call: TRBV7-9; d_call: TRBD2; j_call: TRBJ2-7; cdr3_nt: TGTGCCAGCAGCTCTAGCGGATACGAGCAGTACTTC; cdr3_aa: CASSSSGYEQYF
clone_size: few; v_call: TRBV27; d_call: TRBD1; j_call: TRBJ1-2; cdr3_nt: TGTGCCAGCAGTTCATACCTGAGGACAGGGAAAACGAACTATGGCTACACCTTC; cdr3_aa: CASSSYLRTGKTNYGYTF
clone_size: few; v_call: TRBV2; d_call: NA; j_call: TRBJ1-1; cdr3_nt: TGTGCCAGCAGTGGGGAACAGGGATCCACTGAAGCTTTCTTT; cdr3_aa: CASSGEQGSTEAFF
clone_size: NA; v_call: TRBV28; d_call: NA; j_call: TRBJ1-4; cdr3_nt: TGTGCCAGCGGGGGGGGCTTGGAAAAACTGTTTTTT; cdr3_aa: CASGGGLEKLFF
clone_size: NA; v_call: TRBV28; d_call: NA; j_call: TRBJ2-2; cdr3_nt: TGTGCCAGCAGTTTACTAGACGAATCGAGACCCACCGGGGAGCTGTTTTTT; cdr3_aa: CASSLLDESRPTGELFF
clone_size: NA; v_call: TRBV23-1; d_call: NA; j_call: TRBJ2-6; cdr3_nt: TGCGCCAGCAGTCAATGGGGAGGCTCTGGGGCCAACGTCCTGACTTTC; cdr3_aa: CASSQWGGSGANVLTF
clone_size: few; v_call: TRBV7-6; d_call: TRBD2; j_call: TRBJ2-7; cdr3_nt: TGTGCCAGCAGCTTAGCGCGGGCTAGCGGGAGTGGGCGCGAGCAGTACTTC; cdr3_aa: CASSLARASGSGREQYF
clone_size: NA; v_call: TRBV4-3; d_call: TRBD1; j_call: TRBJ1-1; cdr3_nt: TGCGCCAGCAGCCAAGGTACAGGGGGCCAGAACACTGAAGCTTTCTTT; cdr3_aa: CASSQGTGGQNTEAFF
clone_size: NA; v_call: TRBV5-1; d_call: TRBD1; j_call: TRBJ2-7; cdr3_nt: TGCGCCAGCAGCTTGGGCCCCGGGGACAGCCTAAGCGGTCCCTTC; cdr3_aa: CASSLGPGDSLSGPF
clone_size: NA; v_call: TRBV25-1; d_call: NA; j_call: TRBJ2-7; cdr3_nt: TGTGCCAGCAGTGACCCAGGGCTCGACGAGCAGTACTTC; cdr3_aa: CASSDPGLDEQYF
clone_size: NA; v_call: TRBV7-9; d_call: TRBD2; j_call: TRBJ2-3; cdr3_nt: TGTGCCAGCAGCTTGGGGACTAGCGAAGGGAGAGATACGCAGTATTTT; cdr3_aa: CASSLGTSEGRDTQYF
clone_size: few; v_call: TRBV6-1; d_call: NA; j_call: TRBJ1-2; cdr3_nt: TGTGCCAGCAGGAAAGGGGACGGAGGGAGCTATGGCTACACCTTC; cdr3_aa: CASRKGDGGSYGYTF
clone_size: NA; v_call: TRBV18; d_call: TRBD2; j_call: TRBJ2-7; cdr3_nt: TGTGCCAGCTCACCAGCTAGCGGGACTTACGAGCAGTACTTC; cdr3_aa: CASSPASGTYEQYF
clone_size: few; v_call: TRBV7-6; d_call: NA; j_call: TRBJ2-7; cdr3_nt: TGTGCCAGCAGTACCGGGACGGGGGATCGCCCGGGAGCGTACGAGCAGTACTTC; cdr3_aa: CASSTGTGDRPGAYEQYF
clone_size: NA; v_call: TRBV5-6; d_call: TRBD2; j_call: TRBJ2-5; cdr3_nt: TGTGCCAGCAGCTTTCTAGCGGGAGTTGGCGAGACCCAGTACTTC; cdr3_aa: CASSFLAGVGETQYF
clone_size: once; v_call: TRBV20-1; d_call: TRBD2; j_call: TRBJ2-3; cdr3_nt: TGCAGTGCTACGACTAGCGGGAGGGCGTATTTT; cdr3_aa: CSATTSGRAYF
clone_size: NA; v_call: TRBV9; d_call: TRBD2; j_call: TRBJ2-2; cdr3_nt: TGTGCCAGCACCACCGGCCCGGGACTAGGCGCCGGGGAGCTGTTTTTT; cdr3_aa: CASTTGPGLGAGELFF
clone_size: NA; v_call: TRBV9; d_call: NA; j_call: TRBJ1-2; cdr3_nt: TGTGCCAGCAGCGTCGGTCCAGGGTCGGACTATGGCTACACCTTC; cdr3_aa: CASSVGPGSDYGYTF
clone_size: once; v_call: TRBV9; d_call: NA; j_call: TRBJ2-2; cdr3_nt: TGTGCCAGCAGCGTAGGGGTATCGGCAGGGACCGGGGAGCTGTTTTTT; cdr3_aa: CASSVGVSAGTGELFF
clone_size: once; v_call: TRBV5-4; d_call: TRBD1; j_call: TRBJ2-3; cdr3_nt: TGTGCCAGCAGCTCAAAATCAGGGGGCGGGCCAGATACGCAGTATTTT; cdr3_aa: CASSSKSGGGPDTQYF
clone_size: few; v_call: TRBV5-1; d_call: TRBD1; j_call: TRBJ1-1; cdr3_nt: TGCGCCAGCAAGGACAGGATGAACACTGAAGCTTTCTTT; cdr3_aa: CASKDRMNTEAFF